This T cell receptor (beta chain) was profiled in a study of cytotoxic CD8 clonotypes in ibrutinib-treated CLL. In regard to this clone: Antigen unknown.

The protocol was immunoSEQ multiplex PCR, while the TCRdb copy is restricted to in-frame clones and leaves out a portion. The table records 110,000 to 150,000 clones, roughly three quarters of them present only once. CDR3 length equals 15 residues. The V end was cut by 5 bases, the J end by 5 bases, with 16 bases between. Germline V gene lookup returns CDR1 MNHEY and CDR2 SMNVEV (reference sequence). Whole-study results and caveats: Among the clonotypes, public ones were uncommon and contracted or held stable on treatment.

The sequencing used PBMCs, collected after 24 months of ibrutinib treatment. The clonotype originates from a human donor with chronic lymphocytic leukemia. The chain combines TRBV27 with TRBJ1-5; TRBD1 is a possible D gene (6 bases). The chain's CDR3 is CASSQVGGADQPQHF. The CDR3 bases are TGTGCCAGCAGTCAAGTCGGGGGGGCCGATCAGCCCCAGCATTTT.